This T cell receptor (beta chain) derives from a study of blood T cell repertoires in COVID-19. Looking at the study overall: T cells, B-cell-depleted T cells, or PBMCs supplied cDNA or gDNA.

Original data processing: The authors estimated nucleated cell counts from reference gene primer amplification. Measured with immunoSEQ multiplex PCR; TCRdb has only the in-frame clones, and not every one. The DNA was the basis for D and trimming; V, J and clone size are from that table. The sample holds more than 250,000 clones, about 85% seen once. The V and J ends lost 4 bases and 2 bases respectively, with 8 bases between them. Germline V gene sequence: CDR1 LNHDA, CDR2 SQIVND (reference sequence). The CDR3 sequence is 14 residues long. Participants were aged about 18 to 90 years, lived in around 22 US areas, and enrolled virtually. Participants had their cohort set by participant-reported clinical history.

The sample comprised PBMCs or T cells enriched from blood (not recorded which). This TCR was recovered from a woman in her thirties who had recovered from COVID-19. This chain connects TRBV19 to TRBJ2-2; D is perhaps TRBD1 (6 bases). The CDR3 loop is CASSTGANTGELFF. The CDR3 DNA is TGTGCCAGTAGTACAGGGGCTAACACCGGGGAGCTGTTTTTT.